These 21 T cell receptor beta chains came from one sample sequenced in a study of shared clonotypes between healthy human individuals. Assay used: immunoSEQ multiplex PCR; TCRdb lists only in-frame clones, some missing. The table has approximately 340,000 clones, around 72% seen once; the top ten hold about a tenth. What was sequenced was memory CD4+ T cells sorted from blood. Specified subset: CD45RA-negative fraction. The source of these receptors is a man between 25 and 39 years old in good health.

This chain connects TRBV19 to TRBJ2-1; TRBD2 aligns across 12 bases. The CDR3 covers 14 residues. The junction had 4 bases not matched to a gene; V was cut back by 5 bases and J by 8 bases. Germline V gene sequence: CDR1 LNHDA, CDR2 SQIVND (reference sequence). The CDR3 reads CASSSGLAGHEQFF. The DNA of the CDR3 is TGTGCCAGTAGTTCTGGACTAGCGGGACATGAGCAGTTCTTC.

Here the CDR3 DNA reads TGTGCCAGCAGCTTAACAGGTGGTATAATGGGGTATGAGCAGTTCTTC. It encodes CASSLTGGIMGYEQFF. This sequence joins TRBV7-3 and TRBJ2-1, with D hard to call. Trimming cost V 0 bases and J 8 bases, with 17 bases left between them. This CDR3 contains 16 residues. Germline-derived CDR1 and CDR2 are SGHTA and FQGTGA.

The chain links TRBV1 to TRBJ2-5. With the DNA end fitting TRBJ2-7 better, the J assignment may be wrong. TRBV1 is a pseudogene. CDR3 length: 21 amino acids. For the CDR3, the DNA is TGCACCAGCAGCCTAGACCGCTTTCGGGCGCCGCGCGCTAAGAATTTCCACGAGCAGTACTTC. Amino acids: CTSSLDRFRAPRAKNFHEQYF.

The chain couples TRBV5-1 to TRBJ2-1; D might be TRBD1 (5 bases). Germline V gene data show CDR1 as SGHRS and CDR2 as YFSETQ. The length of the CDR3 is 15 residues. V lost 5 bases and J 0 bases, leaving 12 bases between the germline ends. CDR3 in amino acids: CASRLTGTSYNEQFF. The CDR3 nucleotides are TGCGCCAGCAGACTTACAGGAACCTCCTACAATGAGCAGTTCTTC.

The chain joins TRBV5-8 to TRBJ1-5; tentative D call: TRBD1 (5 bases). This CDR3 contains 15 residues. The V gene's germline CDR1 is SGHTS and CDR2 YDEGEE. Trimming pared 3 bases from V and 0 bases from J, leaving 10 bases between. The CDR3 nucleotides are TGTGCCAGCAGCTCAGGGCCTTCTAGCAATCAGCCCCAGCATTTT. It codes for CASSSGPSSNQPQHF. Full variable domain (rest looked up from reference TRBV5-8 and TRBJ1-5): EAGVTQSPTHLIKTRGQQATLRCSPISGHTSVYWYQQALGLGLQFLLWYDEGEERNRGNFPPRFSGRQFPNYSSELNVNALELEDSALYLCASSSGPSSNQPQHFGDGTRLSIL.

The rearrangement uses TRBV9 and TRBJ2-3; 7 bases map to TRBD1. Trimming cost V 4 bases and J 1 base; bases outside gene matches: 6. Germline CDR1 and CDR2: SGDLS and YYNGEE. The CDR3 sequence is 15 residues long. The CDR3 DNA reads TGTGCCAGCAGCACAGGGGTTGCGGGCACAGATACGCAGTATTTT. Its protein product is CASSTGVAGTDTQYF.

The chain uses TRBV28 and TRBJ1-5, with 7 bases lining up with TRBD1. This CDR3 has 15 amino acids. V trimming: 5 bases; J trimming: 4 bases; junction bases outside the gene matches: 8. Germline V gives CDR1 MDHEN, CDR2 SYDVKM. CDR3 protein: CASSPRDRENQPQHF. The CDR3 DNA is TGTGCCAGCAGTCCTAGGGACAGAGAAAATCAGCCCCAGCATTTT. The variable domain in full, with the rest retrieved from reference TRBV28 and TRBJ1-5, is DVKVTQSSRYLVKRTGEKVFLECVQDMDHENMFWYRQDPGLGLRLIYFSYDVKMKEKGDIPEGYSVSREKKERFSLILESASTNQTSMYLCASSPRDRENQPQHFGDGTRLSIL.

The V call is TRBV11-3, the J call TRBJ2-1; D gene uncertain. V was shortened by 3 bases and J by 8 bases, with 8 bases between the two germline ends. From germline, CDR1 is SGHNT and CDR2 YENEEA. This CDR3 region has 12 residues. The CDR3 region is CASSFPRYEQFF. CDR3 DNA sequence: TGTGCCAGCAGCTTCCCGCGATATGAGCAGTTCTTC.

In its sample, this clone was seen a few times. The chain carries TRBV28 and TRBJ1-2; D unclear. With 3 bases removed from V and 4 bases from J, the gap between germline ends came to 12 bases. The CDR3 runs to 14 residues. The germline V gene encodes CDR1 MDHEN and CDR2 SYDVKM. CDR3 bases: TGTGCCAGCAGTTTTCGTACAGCTGCCTATGGCTACACCTTC. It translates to CASSFRTAAYGYTF.

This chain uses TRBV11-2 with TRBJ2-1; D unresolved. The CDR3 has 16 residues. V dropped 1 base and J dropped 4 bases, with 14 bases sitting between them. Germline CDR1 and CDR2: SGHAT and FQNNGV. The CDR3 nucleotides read TGTGCCAGCAGCTTAGGGTATATGGCTAGGTACAATGAGCAGTTCTTC. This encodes CASSLGYMARYNEQFF.

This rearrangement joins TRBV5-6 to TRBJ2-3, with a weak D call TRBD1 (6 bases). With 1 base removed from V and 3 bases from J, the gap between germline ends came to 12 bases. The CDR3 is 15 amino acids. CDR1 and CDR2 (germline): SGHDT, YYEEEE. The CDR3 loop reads CASSLTGRYTDTQYF. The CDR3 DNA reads TGTGCCAGCAGCTTGACAGGGCGGTATACAGATACGCAGTATTTT.

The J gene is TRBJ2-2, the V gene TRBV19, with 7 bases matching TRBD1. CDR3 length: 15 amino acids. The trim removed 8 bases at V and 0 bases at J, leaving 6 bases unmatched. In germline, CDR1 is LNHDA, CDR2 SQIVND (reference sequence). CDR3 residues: CASSRQGPNTGELFF. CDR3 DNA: TGTGCCAGTTCTAGACAGGGACCGAACACCGGGGAGCTGTTTTTT.

DNA for the CDR3: TGTGCCAGCTCACCCGTTACCGCGGGACAGTCAATTGGGGCCAACGTCCTGACTTTC. Amino acid sequence: CASSPVTAGQSIGANVLTF. The V gene is TRBV18, the J gene TRBJ2-6, with D possibly matching TRBD1 (7 bases). Germline values: CDR1 KGHSH, CDR2 LQKENI. V gave up 3 bases and J gave up 3 bases, with 21 bases separating them. The CDR3 consists of 19 residues.

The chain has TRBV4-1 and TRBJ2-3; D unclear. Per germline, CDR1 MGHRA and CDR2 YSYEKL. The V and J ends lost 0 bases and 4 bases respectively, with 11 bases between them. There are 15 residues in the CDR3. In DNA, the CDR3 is TGCGCCAGCAGCCAAGATGGTACACGGGCAGATACGCAGTATTTT. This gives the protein CASSQDGTRADTQYF.

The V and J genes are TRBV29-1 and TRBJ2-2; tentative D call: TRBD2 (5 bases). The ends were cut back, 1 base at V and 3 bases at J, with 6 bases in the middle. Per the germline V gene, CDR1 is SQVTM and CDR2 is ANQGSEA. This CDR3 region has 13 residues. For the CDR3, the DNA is TGCAGCGTTGAAGGAGGGTACACCGGGGAGCTGTTTTTT. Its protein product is CSVEGGYTGELFF.

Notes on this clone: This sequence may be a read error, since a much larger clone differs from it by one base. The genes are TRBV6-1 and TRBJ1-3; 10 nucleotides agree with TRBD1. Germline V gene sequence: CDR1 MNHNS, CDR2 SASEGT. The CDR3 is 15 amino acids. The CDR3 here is CASSEPGQGIRTTYF. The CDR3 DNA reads TGTGCCAGCAGTGAACCGGGACAGGGGATCCGCACCACATATTTT.

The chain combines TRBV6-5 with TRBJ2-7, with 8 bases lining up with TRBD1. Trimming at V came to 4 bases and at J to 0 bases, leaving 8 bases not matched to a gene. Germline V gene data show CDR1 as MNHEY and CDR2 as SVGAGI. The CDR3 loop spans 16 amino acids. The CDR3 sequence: CASSSLRQGHSYEQYF. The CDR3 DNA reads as TGTGCCAGCAGTTCCCTCCGACAGGGGCACTCCTACGAGCAGTACTTC.

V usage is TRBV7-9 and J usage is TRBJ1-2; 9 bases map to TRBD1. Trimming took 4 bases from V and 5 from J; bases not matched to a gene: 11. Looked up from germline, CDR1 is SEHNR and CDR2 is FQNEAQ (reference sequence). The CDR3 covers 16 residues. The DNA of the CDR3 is TGTGCCAGCAGCTCTAGCCCCGGGACAGGGCAATATGGCTACACCTTC. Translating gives CASSSSPGTGQYGYTF.

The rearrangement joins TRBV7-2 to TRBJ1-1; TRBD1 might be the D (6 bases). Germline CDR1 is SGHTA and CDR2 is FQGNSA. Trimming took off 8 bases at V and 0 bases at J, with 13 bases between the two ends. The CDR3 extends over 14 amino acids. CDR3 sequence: CASGRDTMNTEAFF. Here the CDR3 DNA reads TGTGCCAGCGGGCGGGACACAATGAACACTGAAGCTTTCTTT.

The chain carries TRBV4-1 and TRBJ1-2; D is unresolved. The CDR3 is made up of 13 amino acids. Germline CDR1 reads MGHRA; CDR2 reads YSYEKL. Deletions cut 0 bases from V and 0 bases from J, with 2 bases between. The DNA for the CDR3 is TGCGCCAGCAGCCAAGAACCTAACTATGGCTACACCTTC. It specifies CASSQEPNYGYTF.

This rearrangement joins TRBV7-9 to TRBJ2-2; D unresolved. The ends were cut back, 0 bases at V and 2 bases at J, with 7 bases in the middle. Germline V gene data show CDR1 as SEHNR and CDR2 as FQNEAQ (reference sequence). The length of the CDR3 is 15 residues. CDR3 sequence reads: CASSLALGNTGELFF. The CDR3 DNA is TGTGCCAGCAGCTTAGCGCTCGGTAACACCGGGGAGCTGTTTTTT.